This TCR beta chain was identified during a study of T cells in Graves' hyperthyroidism and ophthalmopathy. Amplification targeted TCR beta CDR3 regions from RNA transcripts. HTBI primers were employed in a first-round RT-PCR of the TCR CDR3. In TCRdb, the multiplex PCR reads were re-called with MiXCR into one record per CDR3 protein. The sample contains around 450,000 distinct CDR3 sequences, around 14% of which appear only once. The J segment lost 7 bases and the V segment lost 5 bases, leaving 7 bases of the junction unmatched. Germline loops: CDR1 MDHEN, CDR2 SYDVKM. CDR3 length: 15 residues. This clonotype has a count of ten or more. Graves' hyperthyroidism without ophthalmopathy progression within 18 months was termed stable.

The sample comprised blood. This TCR derives from a woman aged 18-30 years with Graves' hyperthyroidism. The J gene is TRBJ2-3, the V gene TRBV28; 12 nucleotides match TRBD2. The CDR3: CASSRTSGGIYTQYF. The DNA of the CDR3 is TGTGCCAGCAGTCGCACTAGCGGGGGGATCTATACGCAGTATTTT.